Below are 14 T cell receptor beta chains sequenced from a single sample in a study of blood T cell repertoires in COVID-19. Libraries were prepared by immunoSEQ multiplex PCR; TCRdb keeps only in-frame clonotypes and omits some of them. This table has some 290,000 clones, 85% to 90% appearing once. The sequenced sample was peripheral blood. These receptors all come from a woman under 40 with COVID-19, enrolled during active disease.

By share, this clone counts as medium-sized. This CDR3 is also generated by other DNA sequences in the sample. The J gene is TRBJ2-7, the V gene TRBV5-6; weak D call: TRBD2 (5 bases). The germline gives CDR1 SGHDT, CDR2 YYEEEE. Trimming took off 2 bases at V and 2 bases at J, with 8 bases between the two ends. This CDR3 region has 13 residues. CDR3 residues: CASSLLGAYEQYF. In DNA form, the CDR3 reads TGTGCCAGCAGCTTACTCGGGGCCTACGAGCAGTACTTC.

This chain uses TRBV28 with TRBJ1-6; D is perhaps TRBD1 (6 bases). V was clipped by 6 bases and J by 9 bases, with 21 bases between them. CDR1 and CDR2 (germline): MDHEN, SYDVKM. CDR3 length: 16 residues. CDR3 sequence: CASSRPPEGVSSPLHF. The CDR3, as DNA: TGTGCCAGCAGCCGACCCCCAGAGGGGGTGAGTTCACCCCTCCACTTT. Full variable domain (remainder filled in from reference TRBV28 and TRBJ1-6): DVKVTQSSRYLVKRTGEKVFLECVQDMDHENMFWYRQDPGLGLRLIYFSYDVKMKEKGDIPEGYSVSREKKERFSLILESASTNQTSMYLCASSRPPEGVSSPLHFGNGTRLTVT.

The gene calls are TRBV7-6 and TRBJ2-7; TRBD2 matches 10 bases. This CDR3 has 15 amino acids. V was pared by 5 bases and J by 2 bases, with 6 bases of the junction left unmatched. Germline CDR1 is SGHVS and CDR2 is FNYEAQ. The CDR3 loop is CASSLLAGAAYEQYF. The CDR3, as DNA: TGTGCCAGCAGCCTCCTAGCGGGGGCCGCCTACGAGCAGTACTTC.

The chain combines TRBV7-9 with TRBJ2-6; tentative D call: TRBD1 (5 bases). The CDR3 runs to 16 residues. V lost 7 bases, J lost 0 bases, and 13 bases lay in between. Germline V gene data show CDR1 as SEHNR and CDR2 as FQNEAQ (reference sequence). The CDR3 coding sequence is TGTGCCAGCAAGGCAGGGTACTCCTCTGGGGCCAACGTCCTGACTTTC. Translation gives CASKAGYSSGANVLTF. Drawing the rest from reference TRBV7-9 and TRBJ2-6, the complete variable domain is DTGVSQNPRHKITKRGQNVTFRCDPISEHNRLYWYRQTLGQGPEFLTYFQNEAQLEKSRLLSDRFSAERPKGSFSTLEIQRTEQGDSAMYLCASKAGYSSGANVLTFGAGSRLTVL.

The chain recombines TRBV27 with TRBJ1-2; D perhaps matches TRBD1 (5 bases). In germline, CDR1 is MNHEY, CDR2 SMNVEV (reference sequence). Trimming removed 5 bases at V and 5 bases at J, with 18 bases between. This CDR3 has 15 residues. CDR3 protein: CASSPMGGIRYGYTF. In DNA form, the CDR3 reads TGTGCCAGCAGTCCCATGGGGGGGATTAGGTATGGCTACACCTTC.

The V gene is TRBV18, the J gene TRBJ2-1; a possible D gene is TRBD2 (7 bases). CDR3 size: 15 residues. The germline V and J ends were trimmed by 2 bases and 2 bases, with 10 bases remaining between them. Per the germline V gene, CDR1 is KGHSH and CDR2 is LQKENI. This CDR3 reads CASSPTGGAYNEQFF. The DNA of the CDR3 is TGTGCCAGCTCACCAACGGGGGGCGCCTACAATGAGCAGTTCTTC. The variable domain in full, completed from reference TRBV18 and TRBJ2-1, reads NAGVMQNPRHLVRRRGQEARLRCSPMKGHSHVYWYRQLPEEGLKFMVYLQKENIIDESGMPKERFSAEFPKEGPSILRIQQVVRGDSAAYFCASSPTGGAYNEQFFGPGTRLTVL.

The J gene is TRBJ2-7, the V gene TRBV2; 9 positions agree with TRBD1. The V and J ends lost 7 bases and 3 bases, in that order; junction bases with no gene match: 7. The CDR3 has 14 residues. Germline loops: CDR1 SNHLY, CDR2 FYNNEI. This CDR3 is CASTTGQGLYEQYF. Here the CDR3 DNA reads TGTGCCAGCACTACGGGACAGGGACTCTACGAGCAGTACTTC.

J is TRBJ2-3 and V is TRBV27; 9 nucleotides match TRBD1. With 7 bases clipped from V and 6 bases from J, the junction kept 11 bases outside the gene matches. Looked up from germline, CDR1 is MNHEY and CDR2 is SMNVEV (reference sequence). The CDR3 contains 15 residues. Here the CDR3 reads CASTPSGTGYDTQYF. The CDR3 DNA sequence: TGTGCCAGCACCCCTTCCGGGACAGGGTACGATACGCAGTATTTT.

V and J are TRBV4-1 and TRBJ1-2; D remains ambiguous. Germline V CDR1 and CDR2: MGHRA, YSYEKL. The CDR3 totals 15 residues. Trimming pared 4 bases from V and 7 bases from J, leaving 19 bases between. CDR3 sequence: CASSRIEQTAAGYTF. CDR3 DNA sequence: TGCGCCAGCAGCCGGATTGAACAGACCGCCGCTGGCTACACCTTC.

The chain carries TRBV4-1 and TRBJ2-5, with a possible D match to TRBD2 (5 bases). The CDR3 runs 14 residues. The germline V gene has CDR1 MGHRA and CDR2 YSYEKL. The ends were cut back, 1 base at V and 3 bases at J, with 9 bases in the middle. CDR3 nucleotide sequence: TGCGCCAGCAGCCAAGGTTCCGGGGAAGAGACCCAGTACTTC. Amino acid sequence: CASSQGSGEETQYF.

This clone was seen more than once but under ten times. The CDR3 loop is CASSGNSGGGSSSPLHF. The DNA for the CDR3 is TGTGCCAGCAGCGGAAACTCGGGAGGGGGTTCCTCTTCACCCCTCCACTTT. The chain employs TRBV9 and TRBJ1-6, with D perhaps TRBD1 (6 bases). There are 17 residues in the CDR3. Looked up from germline, CDR1 is SGDLS and CDR2 is YYNGEE. V was trimmed by 3 bases and J by 9 bases, leaving 22 bases between them.

The chain is built from TRBV4-2 and TRBJ1-3; 7 nucleotides line up with TRBD1. CDR1 and CDR2 (germline): LGHNA, YNFKEQ. V lost 0 bases, J lost 0 bases, and 11 bases stayed unmatched. This CDR3 comprises 19 residues. The CDR3 sequence: CASSQEGRQGFLSGNTIYF. CDR3 nucleotide sequence: TGTGCCAGCAGCCAAGAAGGGCGACAGGGATTCCTCTCTGGAAACACCATATATTTT.

This rearrangement joins TRBV27 to TRBJ1-6; TRBD1 matches at 11 bases. This CDR3 has 16 residues. The V gene's germline CDR1 is MNHEY and CDR2 SMNVEV (reference sequence). Unmatched junction bases numbered 4, after V lost 0 bases and J lost 9 bases. The CDR3 loop is CASSLSMGTGGSPLHF. CDR3 sequence (DNA): TGTGCCAGCAGTTTATCGATGGGGACAGGGGGTTCACCCCTCCACTTT.

This chain joins TRBV4-1 and TRBJ2-4; 8 bases are a match to TRBD1. CDR3 length equals 14 residues. Germline assignment: CDR1 MGHRA and CDR2 YSYEKL. V gave up 4 bases and J gave up 11 bases; unmatched junction bases: 10. CDR3 sequence reads: CASSLGQGTFFQYF. The CDR3 DNA reads as TGCGCCAGCAGCCTAGGACAGGGCACCTTCTTTCAGTACTTC.